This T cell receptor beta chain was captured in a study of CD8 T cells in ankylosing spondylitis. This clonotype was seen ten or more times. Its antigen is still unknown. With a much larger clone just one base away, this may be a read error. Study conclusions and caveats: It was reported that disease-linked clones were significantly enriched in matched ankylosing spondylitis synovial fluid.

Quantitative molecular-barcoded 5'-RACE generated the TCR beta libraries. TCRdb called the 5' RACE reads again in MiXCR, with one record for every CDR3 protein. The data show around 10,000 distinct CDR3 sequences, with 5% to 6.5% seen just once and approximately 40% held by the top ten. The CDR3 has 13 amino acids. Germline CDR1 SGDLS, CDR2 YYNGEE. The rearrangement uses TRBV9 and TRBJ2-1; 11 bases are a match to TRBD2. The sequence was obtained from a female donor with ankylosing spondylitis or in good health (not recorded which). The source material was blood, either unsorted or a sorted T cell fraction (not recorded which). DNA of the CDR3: TGTGCCAGCCAACCGGGACTAGCGGATGAGCTGTTCTTC. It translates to CASQPGLADELFF.